Included here is one T cell receptor beta chain sequence, with context. The CDR3 extends over 12 amino acids. V lost 0 bases, J lost 0 bases, and 2 bases lay in between. Germline CDR1 is DFQATT and CDR2 is SNEGSKA (reference sequence). The data were obtained in a study of CD8 T cells in Susac syndrome. Roughly 0.45 to 1 ug RNA was reverse transcribed with random hexamers. With immunoSEQ multiplex PCR, TCR beta CDR3 was amplified across 54 Vbeta and 13 Jbeta. TCRdb processed the immunoSEQ multiplex PCR reads anew with MiXCR; each CDR3 protein has one entry. The top ten hold 0.3% of the sample, which has approximately 94,000 distinct CDR3 sequences, roughly 96% seen once. Susac syndrome patients met recently defined diagnostic criteria for definite or probable disease.

The TCR comes from a human donor with Susac syndrome. The V and J genes are TRBV20-1 and TRBJ1-1; no clear D. The material sequenced was CD8+ T cells from PBMCs. As DNA, the CDR3 is TGCAGTGCTAGAGATCTGAACACTGAAGCTTTCTTT. As protein: CSARDLNTEAFF.